Shown below are 7 T cell receptor beta chains from a single sample sequenced in a study of CD8 T cells in ankylosing spondylitis. TCRdb processed the 5' RACE reads anew with MiXCR; each CDR3 protein has one entry. The sample yields around 770,000 distinct CDR3 sequences, over 15% seen once. The study, taken as a whole, reports: There was a TCR beta motif, made of eight highly homologous variants, that appeared characteristic of ankylosing spondylitis blood.

Their antigens remain unidentified. Specimen: blood, either unsorted or a sorted T cell fraction (not recorded which). These TCRs come from a male donor with ankylosing spondylitis.

The chain employs TRBV29-1 and TRBJ2-1; 8 bases match TRBD2. The ends lost 3 bases at V and 0 bases at J; junction bases unmatched: 4. The germline V gene has CDR1 SQVTM and CDR2 ANQGSEA. The CDR3 contains 15 residues. The CDR3 spells CSVESSGFSYNEQFF. The CDR3 DNA is TGCAGCGTTGAGTCTAGCGGGTTCTCCTACAATGAGCAGTTCTTC.

CDR3 nucleotide sequence: TGTGCCAGCAGTGGGTGGGGGGAGTATTCACCCCTCCACTTT. Its translation: CASSGWGEYSPLHF. The chain employs TRBV2 and TRBJ1-6, with TRBD1 as a possible D gene (5 bases). V lost 4 bases to trimming and J lost 8 bases, with 12 bases between them. The germline V gene has CDR1 SNHLY and CDR2 FYNNEI. The CDR3 loop spans 14 amino acids.

The chain has TRBV4-1 and TRBJ2-5, with D possibly called TRBD1 or TRBD2 (5 bases each). The CDR3 runs 14 residues. The V gene's germline CDR1 is MGHRA and CDR2 YSYEKL. V lost 6 bases to trimming and J lost 4 bases, with 15 bases between them. The CDR3 DNA sequence: TGCGCCAGCAGTCAGGGCGGGTCGGGAGAGACCCAGTACTTC. Translating it yields CASSQGGSGETQYF.

This chain joins TRBV10-2 and TRBJ1-2; D gene ambiguous. The V gene's germline CDR1 is WSHSY and CDR2 SAAADI. This CDR3 has 12 residues. Between the trimmed V and J ends, which lost 9 bases and 4 bases, there was a span of 12 bases. CDR3 sequence (DNA): TGCGCCAGTACCCACGGGTCCTATGGCTACACCTTC. Translation gives CASTHGSYGYTF.

V and J are TRBV20-1 and TRBJ1-5; 12 bases match TRBD1. With V trimmed by 3 bases and J by 6 bases, 12 bases remained unmatched. The CDR3 extends over 17 amino acids. The germline CDR1 and CDR2 sequences are DFQATT and SNEGSKA (reference sequence). CDR3 sequence: CSASRSPGQGASQPQHF. The CDR3 region has the DNA TGCAGTGCTAGCAGGTCCCCGGGACAGGGGGCATCTCAGCCCCAGCATTTT.

The CDR3 DNA sequence: TGCAGTGCCCCCTCACTAGCGAAGAGCACAGATACGCAGTATTTT. Translating it yields CSAPSLAKSTDTQYF. This sequence joins TRBV20-1 and TRBJ2-3, with 7 bases fitting TRBD2. Per the germline V gene, CDR1 is DFQATT and CDR2 is SNEGSKA (reference sequence). Trimming removed 6 bases from V and 0 bases from J; junction bases left unmatched: 9. The CDR3 is 15 residues long.

The rearrangement joins TRBV5-6 to TRBJ2-3; 7 bases are a match to TRBD2. J gave up 7 bases and V 4 bases, and 12 bases lay outside the gene matches. The V gene's germline CDR1 is SGHDT and CDR2 YYEEEE. This CDR3 has 15 amino acids. The CDR3 coding sequence is TGTGCCAGCAGCGTCCCCTCGGGAGCGGGGAATACGCAGTATTTT. Translation gives CASSVPSGAGNTQYF.